This TCR beta chain was sequenced during a study of blood T cell repertoires in COVID-19. Sequenced by immunoSEQ multiplex PCR; TCRdb stores in-frame clones only, minus some. The profile shows 200,000 to 300,000 clones, approximately 80% of them singletons. V was pared by 9 bases and J by 4 bases, with 13 bases between. The germline V gene has CDR1 LNHDA and CDR2 SQIVND (reference sequence). The CDR3 is 13 amino acids. The source is a woman aged 80 or over with COVID-19, enrolled during active disease. The sequenced material came from peripheral blood. This sequence joins TRBV19 and TRBJ1-3; D is unclear. The CDR3 DNA is TGTGCCAGCGTAGCGCCCCGAGGAAACACCATATATTTT. Translated, it gives CASVAPRGNTIYF.